These 20 T cell receptor beta chains came from one sample sequenced in a study of cytotoxic CD8 clonotypes in ibrutinib-treated CLL. Sequencing used immunoSEQ multiplex PCR; TCRdb keeps in-frame clones, though not all of them. Among thousands of clones listed, approximately 75% were seen once. The source material was PBMCs, sampled before ibrutinib treatment. These receptors were taken from a human donor with chronic lymphocytic leukemia.

The chain combines TRBV29-1 with TRBJ2-4; 10 bases match TRBD1. V dropped 6 bases and J dropped 6; count of bases not matched to a gene: 2. The CDR3 totals 12 residues. CDR1 SQVTM and CDR2 ANQGSEA come from the germline V gene. The CDR3 DNA sequence: TGCAGCGTGGGGGACAGGGGAAACATTCAGTACTTC. Translation gives CSVGDRGNIQYF.

The rearrangement links TRBV4-2 to TRBJ2-2, with 14 positions matching TRBD2. The trim removed 0 bases at V and 1 base at J, leaving 10 bases unmatched. The CDR3 length is 21 residues. Germline loops: CDR1 LGHNA, CDR2 YNFKEQ. The CDR3 sequence is CASSQEEAKGLAGGNTGELFF. The CDR3, as DNA: TGTGCCAGCAGCCAAGAAGAAGCGAAAGGACTAGCGGGAGGGAACACCGGGGAGCTGTTTTTT.

This clone was seen a few times. The rearrangement links TRBV7-9 to TRBJ2-7; D ambiguous. Per germline, CDR1 SEHNR and CDR2 FQNEAQ (reference sequence). Trimming left V 0 bases short and J 3 bases short, with 3 bases between. There are 12 residues in the CDR3. For the CDR3, the DNA is TGTGCCAGCAGCTTAGCGGACTACGAGCAGTACTTC. It codes for CASSLADYEQYF.

The V and J genes are TRBV4-2 and TRBJ1-5, with 7 bases identical to TRBD1. Germline V lookup: CDR1 LGHNA, CDR2 YNFKEQ. The CDR3 totals 16 residues. The ends lost 1 base at V and 6 bases at J; junction bases unmatched: 9. CDR3 loop: CASSQGAGGYGQPQHF. The DNA of the CDR3 is TGTGCCAGCAGCCAAGGGGCAGGGGGATACGGTCAGCCCCAGCATTTT.

The V call is TRBV28, the J call TRBJ2-7; D is undetermined. V was cut by 6 bases and J by 3 bases, with 6 bases left in between. Germline-derived CDR1 and CDR2 are MDHEN and SYDVKM. The CDR3 loop spans 11 amino acids. The CDR3 sequence: CASRERYEQYF. In DNA, the CDR3 is TGTGCCAGCAGGGAACGCTACGAGCAGTACTTC.

This clone was counted between two and nine times. The rearrangement links TRBV5-5 to TRBJ2-7; TRBD1 agrees at 7 bases. CDR3 length: 14 amino acids. Germline V gene data show CDR1 as SGHKS and CDR2 as YYEKEE (reference sequence). Trimming at V came to 5 bases and at J to 1 base, leaving 6 bases not matched to a gene. The CDR3 region is CASRGQRASYEQYF. The CDR3 nucleotides read TGTGCCAGCAGGGGACAGAGGGCGTCCTACGAGCAGTACTTC.

Note on this clone: Other DNA variants within this sample encode the same CDR3. This chain uses TRBV19 with TRBJ1-3, with TRBD1 identical over 8 bases. The CDR3 runs to 18 residues. Germline CDR1 is LNHDA and CDR2 is SQIVND (reference sequence). V lost 2 bases, J lost 1 base, and 10 bases stayed unmatched. CDR3 nucleotides: TGTGCCAGTAGTATAATCGGAGGGACAGGAAGTTCTGGAAACACCATATATTTT. This gives the protein CASSIIGGTGSSGNTIYF.

The chain has TRBV18 and TRBJ1-1, with no clear D. There are 15 residues in the CDR3. V was clipped by 3 bases and J by 4 bases, with 15 bases between them. From germline, CDR1 is KGHSH and CDR2 LQKENI. The CDR3 DNA reads as TGTGCCAGCTCACCCTGGGCCGTATCGGGCACTGAAGCTTTCTTT. Translation: CASSPWAVSGTEAFF.

The rearrangement joins TRBV19 to TRBJ2-3, with 9 bases identical to TRBD2. The junction had 11 bases not matched to a gene; V was cut back by 5 bases and J by 5 bases. This CDR3 comprises 16 residues. Germline CDR1 LNHDA, CDR2 SQIVND (reference sequence). In DNA, the CDR3 is TGTGCCAGTAGTCCGTATAAGCGGGAGGCCCGAGATACGCAGTATTTT. The encoded protein is CASSPYKREARDTQYF.

CDR3 residues: CASSLRGSADTQYF. CDR3 nucleotide sequence: TGTGCCAGTAGTTTACGCGGGAGTGCAGATACGCAGTATTTT. The chain couples TRBV19 to TRBJ2-3; TRBD2 matches 7 bases. V trimming: 5 bases; J trimming: 4 bases; junction bases outside the gene matches: 6. Per the germline V gene, CDR1 is LNHDA and CDR2 is SQIVND (reference sequence). The CDR3 extends over 14 amino acids.

The gene calls are TRBV7-9 and TRBJ1-2; tentatively, D is TRBD1 (6 bases). Trimming pared 0 bases from V and 1 base from J, leaving 9 bases between. Germline V lookup: CDR1 SEHNR, CDR2 FQNEAQ (reference sequence). The CDR3 runs 15 residues. DNA of the CDR3: TGTGCCAGCAGCTTAGCGGGGGGCAGTAACTATGGCTACACCTTC. Translating gives CASSLAGGSNYGYTF.

The chain has TRBV28 and TRBJ2-4, with TRBD1 matching over 8 bases. This CDR3 spans 15 amino acids. The V segment lost 4 bases and the J segment 6 bases; nucleotides outside the gene matches: 8. Germline V gives CDR1 MDHEN, CDR2 SYDVKM. Here the CDR3 reads CASSSSPGGRNIQYF. CDR3 coding DNA: TGTGCCAGCAGTTCATCTCCAGGGGGCAGAAACATTCAGTACTTC.

This clone was counted a single time. The CDR3 DNA is TGTGCCAGCAGTTTGGCTAGTCTATCCAACAATGAGCAGTTCTTC. The encoded protein is CASSLASLSNNEQFF. This chain connects TRBV28 to TRBJ2-1, with D uncertain. V gave up 3 bases and J gave up 5 bases, with 14 bases separating them. The CDR3 extends over 15 amino acids. Germline V gives CDR1 MDHEN, CDR2 SYDVKM.

This clone was recorded once. This sequence joins TRBV7-9 and TRBJ2-7; 8 bases map to TRBD1. The CDR3 has 14 residues. Trimming removed 4 bases from V and 3 bases from J; junction bases left unmatched: 5. The germline V gene encodes CDR1 SEHNR and CDR2 FQNEAQ (reference sequence). The CDR3 DNA follows: TGTGCCAGCAGCTCGGACAGGGCACTCTACGAGCAGTACTTC. Encoded protein: CASSSDRALYEQYF.

The rearrangement links TRBV5-4 to TRBJ2-2; 7 bases are shared with TRBD1. This CDR3 comprises 14 residues. Germline V gene lookup returns CDR1 SGHNT and CDR2 YYREEE (reference sequence). The ends lost 4 bases at V and 4 bases at J; junction bases unmatched: 4. The DNA of the CDR3 is TGTGCCAGCAGCCAAGACAGGGTCACCGGGGAGCTGTTTTTT. This sequence encodes CASSQDRVTGELFF.

V usage is TRBV10-3 and J usage is TRBJ2-1, with D possibly matching TRBD1 (5 bases). Trimming stripped 3 bases from V and 4 bases from J, with 13 bases between. Germline V gives CDR1 ENHRY, CDR2 SYGVKD. The length of the CDR3 is 15 residues. Here the CDR3 DNA reads TGTGCCATCAGTGATCACGCCGGACAATACAATGAGCAGTTCTTC. As protein: CAISDHAGQYNEQFF.

This clone was counted only a few times. The chain uses TRBV7-9 and TRBJ1-3; a weak D match, TRBD1 (6 bases). The germline V and J ends were trimmed by 7 bases and 0 bases, with 16 bases remaining between them. The CDR3 length is 16 residues. Germline loops: CDR1 SEHNR, CDR2 FQNEAQ (reference sequence). The chain's CDR3 is CASTRTQGSSGNTIYF. The CDR3 region has the DNA TGTGCCAGCACCCGAACCCAGGGGAGCTCTGGAAACACCATATATTTT.

The chain has TRBV7-8 and TRBJ2-2, with 8 bases identical to TRBD2. The V and J ends lost 5 bases and 1 base, in that order; junction bases with no gene match: 6. Germline CDR1 is SGHVS and CDR2 is FQNEAQ. The CDR3 loop spans 16 amino acids. CDR3: CASSRRAGVNTGELFF. The CDR3 region has the DNA TGTGCCAGCAGCCGTAGAGCGGGGGTGAACACCGGGGAGCTGTTTTTT.

This clone was observed a few times. The J gene is TRBJ2-2, the V gene TRBV9, with TRBD1 as a possible D gene (5 bases). Trimming took off 4 bases at V and 3 bases at J, with 16 bases between the two ends. CDR1 SGDLS and CDR2 YYNGEE come from the germline V gene. The CDR3 length is 16 residues. DNA for the CDR3: TGTGCCAGCAGCCCCCGCAGACAGAGAGACACCGGGGAGCTGTTTTTT. Translating gives CASSPRRQRDTGELFF.

The rearrangement joins TRBV11-3 to TRBJ2-3; D is possibly TRBD2 (5 bases). There are 16 residues in the CDR3. Germline CDR1 and CDR2: SGHNT and YENEEA. With 0 bases removed from V and 4 bases from J, the gap between germline ends came to 14 bases. CDR3 sequence reads: CASSLDSELIPDTQYF. For the CDR3, the DNA is TGTGCCAGCAGCTTAGATAGCGAGCTTATCCCAGATACGCAGTATTTT.